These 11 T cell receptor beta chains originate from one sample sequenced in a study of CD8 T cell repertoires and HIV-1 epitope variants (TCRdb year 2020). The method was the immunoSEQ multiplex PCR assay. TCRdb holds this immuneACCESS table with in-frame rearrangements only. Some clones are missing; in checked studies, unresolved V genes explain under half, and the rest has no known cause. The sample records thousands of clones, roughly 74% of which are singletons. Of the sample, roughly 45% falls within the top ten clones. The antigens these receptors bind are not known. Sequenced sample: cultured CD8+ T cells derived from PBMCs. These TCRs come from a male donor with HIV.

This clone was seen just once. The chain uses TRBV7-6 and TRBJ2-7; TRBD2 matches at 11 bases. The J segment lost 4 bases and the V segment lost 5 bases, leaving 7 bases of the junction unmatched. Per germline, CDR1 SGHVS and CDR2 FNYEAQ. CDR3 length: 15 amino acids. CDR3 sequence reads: CASSNLLAGAYEQYF. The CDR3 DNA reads TGTGCCAGCAGCAACCTACTAGCGGGAGCTTACGAGCAGTACTTC. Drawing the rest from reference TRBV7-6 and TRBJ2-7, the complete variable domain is GAGVSQSPRYKVTKRGQDVALRCDPISGHVSLYWYRQALGQGPEFLTYFNYEAQQDKSGLPNDRFSAERPEGSISTLTIQRTEQRDSAMYRCASSNLLAGAYEQYFGPGTRLTVT.

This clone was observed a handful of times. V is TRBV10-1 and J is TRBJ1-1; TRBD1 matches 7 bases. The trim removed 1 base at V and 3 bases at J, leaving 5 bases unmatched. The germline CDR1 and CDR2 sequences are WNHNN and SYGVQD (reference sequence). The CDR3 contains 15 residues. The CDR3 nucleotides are TGCGCCAGCAGTGAGTTTGGACAGGCGGACACTGAAGCTTTCTTT. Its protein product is CASSEFGQADTEAFF.

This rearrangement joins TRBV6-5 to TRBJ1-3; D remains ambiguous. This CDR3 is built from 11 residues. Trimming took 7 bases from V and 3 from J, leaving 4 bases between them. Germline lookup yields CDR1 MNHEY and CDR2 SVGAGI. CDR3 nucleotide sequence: TGTGCCAGCACTCTTGGAAACACCATATATTTT. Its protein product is CASTLGNTIYF.

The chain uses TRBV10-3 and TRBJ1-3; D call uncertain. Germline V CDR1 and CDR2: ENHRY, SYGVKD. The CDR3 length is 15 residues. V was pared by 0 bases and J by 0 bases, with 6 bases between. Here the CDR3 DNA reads TGTGCCATCAGTGAGTCCAGGAGCTCTGGAAACACCATATATTTT. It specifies CAISESRSSGNTIYF.

The CDR3 here is CASSSLRGREGYEQYF. Written as DNA, the CDR3 is TGTGCCAGCAGCTCCCTCCGGGGGAGAGAGGGCTACGAGCAGTACTTC. This chain links TRBV11-2 with TRBJ2-7; tentatively, D is TRBD2 (6 bases). Germline-derived CDR1 and CDR2 are SGHAT and FQNNGV. The CDR3 loop spans 16 amino acids. The V end was cut by 4 bases, the J end by 3 bases, with 19 bases between.

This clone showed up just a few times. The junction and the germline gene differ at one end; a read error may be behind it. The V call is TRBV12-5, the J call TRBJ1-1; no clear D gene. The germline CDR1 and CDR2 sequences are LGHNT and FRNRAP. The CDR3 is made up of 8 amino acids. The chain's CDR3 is CVTRGAFF. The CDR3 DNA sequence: TGCGTCACGCGAGGCGCTTTCTTT.

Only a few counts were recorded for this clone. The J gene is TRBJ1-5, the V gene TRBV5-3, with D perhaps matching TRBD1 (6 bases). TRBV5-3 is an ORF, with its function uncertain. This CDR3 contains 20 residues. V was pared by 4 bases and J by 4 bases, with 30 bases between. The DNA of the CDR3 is TGTGCCAGAAGCGGTACCGATTACAGGGCCCTGGGCGAGAGGAATCAGCCCCAGCATTTT. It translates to CARSGTDYRALGERNQPQHF.

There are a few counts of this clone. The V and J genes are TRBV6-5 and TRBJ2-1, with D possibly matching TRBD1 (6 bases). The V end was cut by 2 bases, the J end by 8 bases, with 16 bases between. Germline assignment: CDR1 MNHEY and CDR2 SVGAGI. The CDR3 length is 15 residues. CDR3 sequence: CASSYGGRGYDEQFF. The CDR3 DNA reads TGTGCCAGCAGTTACGGGGGCAGGGGTTATGATGAGCAGTTCTTC.

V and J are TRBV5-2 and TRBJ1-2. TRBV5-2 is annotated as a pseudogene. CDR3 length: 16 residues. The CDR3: CASSQDPPDLDYGYTF. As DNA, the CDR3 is TGCGCCAGCAGCCAAGATCCCCCAGACTTGGACTATGGCTACACCTTC.

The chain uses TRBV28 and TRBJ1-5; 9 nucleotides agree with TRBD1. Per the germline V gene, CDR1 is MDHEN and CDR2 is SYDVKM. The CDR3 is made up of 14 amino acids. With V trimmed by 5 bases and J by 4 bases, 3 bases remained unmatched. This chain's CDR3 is CASSEGTGNQPQHF. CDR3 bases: TGTGCCAGCAGTGAGGGGACAGGGAATCAGCCCCAGCATTTT.

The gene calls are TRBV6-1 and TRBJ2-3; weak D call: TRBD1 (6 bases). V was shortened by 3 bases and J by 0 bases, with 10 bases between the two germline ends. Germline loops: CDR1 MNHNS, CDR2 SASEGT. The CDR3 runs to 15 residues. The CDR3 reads CASSDGDISTDTQYF. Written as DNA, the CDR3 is TGTGCCAGCAGTGACGGGGACATAAGCACAGATACGCAGTATTTT.